Listed here are 13 T cell receptor beta chains from one sample, sequenced in a study of read filtering for tumor transcriptome and immune sequencing. Molecular barcoded adaptors covering alpha/delta and beta/gamma chains were used on roughly 400 ng RNA. TCRdb redid the calling of the reads with MiXCR, one entry per CDR3 protein. The repertoire consists of more than 70,000 distinct CDR3 sequences, with roughly 21% occurring once and the leading ten covering 9.5% to 12%. Specimen: a population of CD138-negative cells sorted from bone marrow. Source of these receptors: a donor aged 40 or over with multiple myeloma.

This clonotype was picked up many times. The chain joins TRBV3-1 to TRBJ2-6; no definite D call. The CDR3 contains 17 residues. V was clipped by 1 base and J by 0 bases, with 10 bases between them. Germline lookup yields CDR1 LGHDT and CDR2 YNNKEL (reference sequence). The CDR3 coding sequence is TGTGCCAGCAGCCAAGGCGTCGGGTACTCTGGGGCCAACGTCCTGACTTTC. Its translation is CASSQGVGYSGANVLTF.

This clonotype was observed many times. This sequence joins TRBV11-2 and TRBJ2-5, with D unresolved. This CDR3 spans 11 amino acids. Germline V gene lookup returns CDR1 SGHAT and CDR2 FQNNGV. The germline V and J ends were trimmed by 5 bases and 13 bases, with 14 bases remaining between them. CDR3 sequence reads: CASSTEKALYF. CDR3 in DNA: TGTGCCAGCAGCACAGAGAAGGCTCTGTACTTC.

This clonotype appeared many times. The chain links TRBV18 to TRBJ1-1; D is uncertain. Germline CDR1 KGHSH, CDR2 LQKENI. The V end lost 2 bases, the J end lost 3 bases, and 7 bases lay between the germline ends. The CDR3 is made up of 13 amino acids. The CDR3 DNA is TGTGCCAGCTCACCAAGCGTCGACACTGAAGCTTTCTTT. Translated: CASSPSVDTEAFF.

In its sample, this clonotype was seen a few times. Given a much more abundant clone one base away, this may be a read error. The chain employs TRBV7-2 and TRBJ1-1; no clear D. CDR1 and CDR2 (germline): SGHTA, FQGNSA. The CDR3 sequence is 11 residues long. CDR3 region: CAGSLSTEAFF. CDR3 DNA sequence: TGTGCCGGCAGCTTGAGCACTGAAGCTTTCTTT.

This clonotype has a single count. V gene TRBV6-6 combines with J gene TRBJ2-6; D is uncertain. Germline assignment: CDR1 MNHNY and CDR2 SVGAGI (reference sequence). The CDR3 is made up of 12 amino acids. V was pared by 10 bases and J by 5 bases, with 9 bases between. The CDR3 sequence is CATCTRANVLTF. In nucleotides, the CDR3 is TGTGCCACCTGTACGCGGGCCAACGTCCTGACTTTC.

This clonotype showed up many times. The V call is TRBV20-1, the J call TRBJ1-1; no reliable D call. The CDR3 runs to 13 residues. Germline V CDR1 and CDR2: DFQATT, SNEGSKA (reference sequence). The ends were cut back, 0 bases at V and 3 bases at J, with 8 bases in the middle. In DNA form, the CDR3 reads TGCAGTGCTAGAGACAGTTTGTACACTGAAGCTTTCTTT. Its protein product is CSARDSLYTEAFF.

With respect to this clonotype: A clone one base away is much larger, so this may be a read error. The CDR3 DNA reads as TGCGCCAGCAGCCAGGGGGACAGGGCGGCCTACGGGCAGTACTTC. This encodes CASSQGDRAAYGQYF. V gene TRBV4-1 combines with J gene TRBJ2-7, with 9 nucleotides matching TRBD1. The germline V gene encodes CDR1 MGHRA and CDR2 YSYEKL. The CDR3 totals 15 residues.

In this sample, this clonotype turned up a few times. V usage is TRBV4-1 and J usage is TRBJ2-3; D is uncertain. The germline V gene encodes CDR1 MGHRA and CDR2 YSYEKL. The V and J ends lost 3 bases and 3 bases respectively, with 16 bases between them. This CDR3 has 16 amino acids. CDR3 sequence: CASSQTNVEVTDTQYF. DNA of the CDR3: TGCGCCAGCAGCCAGACGAATGTTGAGGTAACAGATACGCAGTATTTT.

The J gene is TRBJ2-3, the V gene TRBV12-5; tentative D call: TRBD1 (5 bases). The CDR3 covers 15 residues. CDR1 is LGHNT, CDR2 FRNRAP, per germline. Trimming shortened V by 1 base and J by 3 bases, and 11 bases separated the two germline ends. CDR3 loop: CASGLERTSTDTQYF. The CDR3 DNA is TGTGCTAGTGGTTTGGAAAGGACAAGTACAGATACGCAGTATTTT.

The rearrangement uses TRBV5-1 and TRBJ2-2, with D tentatively TRBD1 (6 bases). The germline V and J ends were trimmed by 6 bases and 1 base, with 10 bases remaining between them. CDR3 length: 14 amino acids. Germline V lookup: CDR1 SGHRS, CDR2 YFSETQ. The CDR3 bases are TGCGCCAGCACAGTGACAGGGAACACCGGGGAGCTGTTTTTT. Protein sequence: CASTVTGNTGELFF.

This clonotype was counted many times. The chain recombines TRBV18 with TRBJ2-5; 12 nucleotides agree with TRBD2. Looked up from germline, CDR1 is KGHSH and CDR2 is LQKENI. This CDR3 spans 18 amino acids. V gave up 2 bases and J gave up 0 bases; unmatched junction bases: 7. Written as DNA, the CDR3 is TGTGCCAGCTCACCAACTAGCGGGGGGAGATACTACCAAGAGACCCAGTACTTC. Its protein product is CASSPTSGGRYYQETQYF.

As to this clonotype: The junction departs from germline at one end; a sequencing error may be responsible. The gene calls are TRBV11-2 and TRBJ2-7; TRBD2 agrees at 8 bases. The germline gives CDR1 SGHAT, CDR2 FQNNGV. The CDR3 covers 15 residues. The CDR3 sequence: CASSPISSGGYEQCF. DNA for the CDR3: TGTGCCAGCAGCCCCATTTCCAGCGGGGGCTACGAGCAGTGCTTC. The variable domain in full, completed from reference TRBV11-2 and TRBJ2-7, reads EAGVAQSPRYKIIEKRQSVAFWCNPISGHATLYWYQQILGQGPKLLIQFQNNGVVDDSQLPKDRFSAERLKGVDSTLKIQPAKLEDSAVYLCASSPISSGGYEQCFGPGTRLTVT.

This clonotype was picked up a small number of times. The chain couples TRBV14 to TRBJ1-5; D not certain. The CDR3 length is 13 residues. V lost 0 bases, J lost 10 bases, and 10 bases lay in between. CDR1 is SGHDN, CDR2 FVKESK, per germline. The CDR3, as DNA: TGTGCCAGCAGCCAAGAAGGATCTGCTCCCCAGCATTTT. Amino acids: CASSQEGSAPQHF.